This section outlines one T cell receptor (beta chain) sequence together with its context. The sample belongs to a study of T cell changes during pregnancy in multiple sclerosis. Using immunoSEQ multiplex PCR, the repertoire was profiled, and TCRdb retains in-frame clones only, with some absent. The repertoire holds approximately 11,000 clones, more than 85% seen once, with around 5.5% in the top ten. Germline trimming cut 5 bases from V and 8 bases from J; bases unmatched to any gene: 2. The CDR3 is 11 amino acids. CDR1 is MNHEY, CDR2 SMNVEV, per germline (reference sequence). The TCR comes from a female donor in good health, enrolled as a control in a pregnancy study. The sample was CD8+ T cells from peripheral blood mononuclear cells, taken in the first trimester of pregnancy. V usage is TRBV27 and J usage is TRBJ1-1; 7 bases are shared with TRBD1. The CDR3 sequence is CASSADREAFF. CDR3 sequence (DNA): TGTGCCAGCAGTGCGGACAGGGAAGCTTTCTTT.